This T cell receptor beta chain was sequenced during a study of identical twins. Findings of the study overall: With abundant cord blood beta clonotypes, insertions were fewer; memory repertoires showed no such pattern. Out-of-frame alpha sequences shared between twins exhibited an excess of low generation probability.

Germline CDR1 SGHTA, CDR2 FQGNSA. This CDR3 is built from 15 residues. With 5 bases clipped from V and 4 bases from J, the junction kept 8 bases outside the gene matches. Addition of a universal primer site occurred through template switching, and cDNA carried unique molecular identifiers. TCRdb independently ran MiXCR on the 5' RACE reads; one entry per CDR3 protein. The table records some 1,700,000 distinct CDR3 sequences, more than 30% of them present only once. For this clonotype: Its antigen is still unknown.

The sequenced sample consisted of cord blood. The chain links TRBV7-2 to TRBJ2-5; 9 bases fit TRBD1. The sequence was collected from a newborn girl in good health. CDR3 region: CASSPGTGRRETQYF. CDR3 in DNA: TGTGCCAGCAGCCCCGGGACAGGGAGACGAGAGACCCAGTACTTC.